What follows are 5 T cell receptor beta chains derived from one specimen sequenced in a study of T-cell reconstitution after alpha-beta-depleted transplantation in children. The TCRbeta library was prepared with unique molecular identifiers. TCRdb ran MiXCR on the PCR reads and lists one entry per CDR3 protein. Seen here are roughly 500,000 distinct CDR3 sequences, under 15% observed once, and the top ten hold less than 6.5%. The sequenced sample was PBMCs from the stem cell graft donor, obtained from the stem cell graft. These receptors came from a human donor who donated a stem cell graft to a child with combined immunodeficiency.

This clonotype was recorded at least ten times. The V and J genes are TRBV29-1 and TRBJ2-7; D is perhaps TRBD1 (6 bases). Per the germline V gene, CDR1 is SQVTM and CDR2 is ANQGSEA. V lost 6 bases, J lost 2 bases, and 14 bases lay in between. The CDR3 has 13 amino acids. The CDR3 loop reads CSVPGTPPYEQYF. The DNA of the CDR3 is TGCAGCGTACCCGGGACACCTCCCTACGAGCAGTACTTC.

This clonotype has only a few counts. The V call is TRBV20-1, the J call TRBJ2-3; 12 nucleotides agree with TRBD2. Germline V CDR1 and CDR2: DFQATT, SNEGSKA (reference sequence). V was clipped by 0 bases and J by 0 bases; unmatched bases: 7. The length of the CDR3 is 18 residues. CDR3 sequence (DNA): TGCAGTGCTAGAGATCGACTAGCGGGAGCGCCGAGCACAGATACGCAGTATTTT. Translation: CSARDRLAGAPSTDTQYF.

The rearrangement uses TRBV20-1 and TRBJ2-3, with TRBD2 matching over 10 bases. Trimming cost V 5 bases and J 1 base; bases outside gene matches: 3. CDR1 and CDR2 from the germline V gene are DFQATT and SNEGSKA (reference sequence). This CDR3 spans 14 amino acids. CDR3 residues: CSASSGGGTDTQYF. The CDR3, as DNA: TGCAGTGCTTCGAGCGGGGGGGGCACAGATACGCAGTATTTT.

This chain joins TRBV14 and TRBJ2-7; TRBD2 aligns across 10 bases. The germline V gene has CDR1 SGHDN and CDR2 FVKESK. Unmatched junction bases numbered 8, after V lost 3 bases and J lost 3 bases. CDR3 length equals 16 residues. The CDR3 region has the DNA TGTGCCAGCAGCCAGGTAGCGGGAGGCCCCTTCTACGAGCAGTACTTC. Amino acid sequence: CASSQVAGGPFYEQYF.

The chain uses TRBV4-2 and TRBJ2-1; D may match TRBD1 or TRBD2 (5 bases each). There are 13 residues in the CDR3. Trimming left V 3 bases short and J 6 bases short, with 9 bases between. Germline V CDR1 and CDR2: LGHNA, YNFKEQ. CDR3 residues: CASSHGTPNEQFF. The CDR3 region has the DNA TGTGCCAGCAGCCACGGGACCCCCAATGAGCAGTTCTTC.